The rows below give T cell receptor beta chains drawn from one sample of a study of response to subunit inactivated influenza vaccine. TCRdb processed the RT-PCR reads anew with MiXCR; each CDR3 protein has one entry. This sample yields around 190,000 distinct CDR3 sequences, of which nearly 9.5% are seen a single time; 9.5% to 13% belongs to the top ten. The sample here was non-naive T cells sorted from PBMCs, taken on the day of vaccination. These receptors all stem from a man between 45 and 60 years old who received an inactivated influenza vaccine. CDR3s include the opening cysteine and the closing phenylalanine or tryptophan. The D gene is left open where the match is weak. Not all rows give a size; the values are once, few, many and, for expanded clones, a class.

TRBJ2-5 | TRBD2 | TRBV3-1 | few | TGTGCCAGCAGCCAAGCCGCTAGCGGGGGGGCCGGGGGAAGAGAGACCCAGTACTTC | CASSQAASGGAGGRETQYF
TRBJ1-1 | . | TRBV6-2/TRBV6-3 | . | TGTGCCAGCAGACGCGACACTAGCACTGAAGCTTTCTTT | CASRRDTSTEAFF
TRBJ2-5 | . | TRBV7-2 | many | TGTGCCAGCAGCTCCACTAGCCCTCGACTAGTTGAGACCCAGTACTTC | CASSSTSPRLVETQYF
TRBJ2-1 | . | TRBV11-3 | once | TGTGCCAGCAGCTTAGGTGGCTCCTACAAGGAGCAGTTCTTC | CASSLGGSYKEQFF
TRBJ2-3 | . | TRBV5-4 | . | TGTGCCAGCAGCTCCCCTCACACAGATACGCAGTATTTT | CASSSPHTDTQYF
TRBJ2-5 | TRBD2 | TRBV28 | . | TGTGCCAGCAGTGGCCGCGGGGGGACTCAAGAGACCCAGTACTTC | CASSGRGGTQETQYF
TRBJ1-1 | . | TRBV6-2/TRBV6-3 | few | TGTGCCAGCACCCCCTTCAAAGGACGGGGGAACACTGAAGCTTTCTTT | CASTPFKGRGNTEAFF
TRBJ1-2 | . | TRBV10-3 | . | TGTGCCATCAGCCGGGACATATTATTTTATGGCTACACCTTC | CAISRDILFYGYTF
TRBJ2-7 | . | TRBV27 | many | TGTGCCAGCCGTTCCGGGGGCACGGTGAACGAGCAGTACTTC | CASRSGGTVNEQYF
TRBJ2-5 | TRBD2 | TRBV16 | . | TGTGCCAGCAGCCAATTATCTAGCGGGGAGACCCAGTACTTC | CASSQLSSGETQYF
TRBJ2-3 | . | TRBV6-2/TRBV6-3 | . | TGTGCCAGCAGTCGGACCAGGACAGATACGCAGTATTTT | CASSRTRTDTQYF
TRBJ1-4 | TRBD1 | TRBV11-2 | . | TGTGCCAGCAGCCAAGACCGAGGGGGCGGCGAAAAACTGTTTTTT | CASSQDRGGGEKLFF
TRBJ2-5 | . | TRBV15 | many | TGTGCCACCAGCAGAGATTACCCCCTAGCGACCCAAGAGACCCAGTACTTC | CATSRDYPLATQETQYF
TRBJ1-4 | TRBD1 | TRBV20-1 | . | TGCAGTGCAAGACAGGGGGCCCATGAAAAACTGTTTTTT | CSARQGAHEKLFF
TRBJ2-6 | TRBD1 | TRBV20-1 | . | TGCAGTGCTAGAGATCCAGGGGGCTACTCTGGGGCCAACGTCCTGACTTTC | CSARDPGGYSGANVLTF
TRBJ1-1 | . | TRBV12-3/TRBV12-4 | . | TGTGCCAGCAGTTTACGGTCAGGGAGGATAACTGAAGCTTTCTTT | CASSLRSGRITEAFF
TRBJ2-7 | TRBD2 | TRBV4-1 | many | TGCGCCAGCAGCCATTTACTAGCGGACCCAAGAAGAGGGGTTTACGAGCAGTACTTC | CASSHLLADPRRGVYEQYF
TRBJ2-1 | TRBD1 | TRBV2 | many | TGTGCCAGCAGACGACAGGGCTCCTACAATGAGCAGTTCTTC | CASRRQGSYNEQFF
TRBJ2-7 | . | TRBV15 | few | TGTGCCACCAGCAGAGACGCAGGGCCCTACGAGCAGTACTTC | CATSRDAGPYEQYF
TRBJ2-1 | . | TRBV20-1 | . | TGCAGTGCTAGACTTGCGAATGAGCAGTTCTTC | CSARLANEQFF
TRBJ2-5 | . | TRBV5-1 | many | TGCGCCAGCAGCACGGGATTGGGGAACGAAGAGACCCAGTACTTC | CASSTGLGNEETQYF
TRBJ2-2 | . | TRBV6-1 | . | TGTGCCAGCACCCTGGACAGCCAACGGGGGGAGCTGTTTTTT | CASTLDSQRGELFF
TRBJ1-1 | . | TRBV5-1 | many | TGCGCCAGCAGCTTGGAGTATGCAGGGACTGAAGCTTTCTTT | CASSLEYAGTEAFF
TRBJ2-1 | . | TRBV24-1 | few | TGTGCCACCAGTGATCCAGGGATTTACAATGAGCAGTTCTTC | CATSDPGIYNEQFF
TRBJ2-1 | TRBD2 | TRBV28 | many | TGTGCCAGCACCTCGCCGATCGGTCTAGCGGGAGGGCTGAATGAGCAGTTCTTC | CASTSPIGLAGGLNEQFF
TRBJ2-3 | TRBD2 | TRBV3-1 | few | TGTGCCAGCAGCCTTAGCGGGAGAGGGGGAGTTACGCAGTATTTT | CASSLSGRGGVTQYF
TRBJ2-3 | . | TRBV5-1 | many | TGCGCCAGCAGCTTGGGTCGTGCTTCCACGGATACGCAGTATTTT | CASSLGRASTDTQYF
TRBJ1-5 | . | TRBV21-1 | many | TGTGCCGGGGGACAGGGACCTGGGGCCCAGCATTTT | CAGGQGPGAQHF
TRBJ1-5 | . | TRBV28 | . | TGTGCCAGCAGTTTATCCGGGAGTGGCAATCAGCCCCAGCATTTT | CASSLSGSGNQPQHF
TRBJ1-2 | . | TRBV25-1 | . | TGTGCCAGCAGAGAGACAGGCAAGAACTATGGCTACACCTTC | CASRETGKNYGYTF
TRBJ1-4 | TRBD1 | TRBV7-9 | many | TGTGCCAGCAGCACCGGGACAGGGGGCGGGCATGAAAAACTGTTTTTT | CASSTGTGGGHEKLFF
TRBJ1-1 | . | TRBV10-2 | few | TGCGCCAGCTTTGGGGCGACAGGATGGAACACTGAAGCTTTCTTT | CASFGATGWNTEAFF
TRBJ2-7 | . | TRBV5-1 | . | TGCGCCAGCAGCCCCCGGACAGACCCCTACGAGCAGTACTTC | CASSPRTDPYEQYF
TRBJ2-7 | TRBD2 | TRBV7-2 | . | TGTGCCAGCAGCTTACGGGGGACTAGCGGTTCCTACGAGCAGTACTTC | CASSLRGTSGSYEQYF
TRBJ1-5 | . | TRBV30 | many | TGTGCCTGGAGTAAAGGTCAGCCCCAGCATTTT | CAWSKGQPQHF
TRBJ2-1 | TRBD1 | TRBV15 | few | TGTGCCACCAGCAGAAAACAGGGGAATGAGCAGTTCTTC | CATSRKQGNEQFF
TRBJ2-1 | . | TRBV5-1 | few | TGCGCCAGCAGCTTGGCTGGGGATTCTCGTAATGAGCAGTTCTTC | CASSLAGDSRNEQFF
TRBJ1-5 | . | TRBV24-1 | . | TGTGCCACCAGTGATTTGCTGGGACAGCCCCAGCATTTT | CATSDLLGQPQHF
TRBJ2-3 | TRBD1 | TRBV7-9 | few | TGTGCCAGCAGCCCCGGTGTCGGGACAGCCGGCACAGATACGCAGTATTTT | CASSPGVGTAGTDTQYF
TRBJ2-2 | TRBD1 | TRBV27 | few | TGTGCCAGCAGTCTATCTGATAGACCGGGACAGGGGAACACCGGGGAGCTGTTTTTT | CASSLSDRPGQGNTGELFF
TRBJ2-1 | TRBD2 | TRBV29-1 | . | TGCAGCGTTGAAAGGAGGTCTAGCGGGAGTCAGGATGAGCAGTTCTTC | CSVERRSSGSQDEQFF
TRBJ2-6 | . | TRBV7-3 | . | TGTGCCAGCAGCTTATCGGCCACTGGGGCCAACGTCCTGACTTTC | CASSLSATGANVLTF
TRBJ2-3 | . | TRBV5-1 | few | TGCGCCAGCAGCCCGCGAATGAGAGATACGCAGTATTTT | CASSPRMRDTQYF